Below, one T cell receptor beta chain is given with its context. What it binds is unknown. This record belongs to a study of immune evolution from preneoplasia to lung adenocarcinoma. Study results and limitations: KRAS-mutant nodules had the highest T cell clonality. Normal lung had highest clonality; later lesions appeared denser, more diverse. Top clone share appeared to fall from AAH through AIS, MIA, adenocarcinoma.

The CDR3 has 14 amino acids. V was shortened by 5 bases and J by 4 bases, with 14 bases between the two germline ends. Per germline, CDR1 MNHEY and CDR2 SVGAGI. Profiled with immunoSEQ multiplex PCR; TCRdb holds only in-frame clones, not every one. The repertoire holds around 7,500 clones, with about 79% as singletons. The sample taken for sequencing was FFPE invasive lung adenocarcinoma tissue. The chain couples TRBV6-5 to TRBJ1-1; D is unclear. This clonotype originated in a person aged 35-50 years with lung adenocarcinoma. CDR3 sequence reads: CASSRHNSGTEAFF. DNA for the CDR3: TGTGCCAGCAGTCGCCACAACTCAGGCACTGAAGCTTTCTTT.